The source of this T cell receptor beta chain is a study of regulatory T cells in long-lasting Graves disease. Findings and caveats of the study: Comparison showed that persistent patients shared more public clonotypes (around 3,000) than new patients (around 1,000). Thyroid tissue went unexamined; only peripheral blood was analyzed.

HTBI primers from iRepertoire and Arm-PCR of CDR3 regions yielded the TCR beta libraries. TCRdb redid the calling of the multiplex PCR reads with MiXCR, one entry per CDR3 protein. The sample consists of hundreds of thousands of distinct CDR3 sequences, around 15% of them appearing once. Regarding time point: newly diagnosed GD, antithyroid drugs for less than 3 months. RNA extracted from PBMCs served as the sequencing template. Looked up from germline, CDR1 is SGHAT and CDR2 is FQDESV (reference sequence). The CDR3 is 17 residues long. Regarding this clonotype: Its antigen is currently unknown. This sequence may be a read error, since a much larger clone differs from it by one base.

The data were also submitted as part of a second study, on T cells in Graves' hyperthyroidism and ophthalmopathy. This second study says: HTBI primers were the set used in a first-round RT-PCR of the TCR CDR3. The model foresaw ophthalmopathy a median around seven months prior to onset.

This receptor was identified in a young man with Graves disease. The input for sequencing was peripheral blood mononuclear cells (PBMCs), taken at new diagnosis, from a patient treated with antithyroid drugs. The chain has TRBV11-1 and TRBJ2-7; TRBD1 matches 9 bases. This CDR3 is CASSLAETRQGVGEQHF. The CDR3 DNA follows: TGTGCCAGCAGCTTAGCCGAGACCAGACAGGGGGTAGGCGAGCAGCACTTC.